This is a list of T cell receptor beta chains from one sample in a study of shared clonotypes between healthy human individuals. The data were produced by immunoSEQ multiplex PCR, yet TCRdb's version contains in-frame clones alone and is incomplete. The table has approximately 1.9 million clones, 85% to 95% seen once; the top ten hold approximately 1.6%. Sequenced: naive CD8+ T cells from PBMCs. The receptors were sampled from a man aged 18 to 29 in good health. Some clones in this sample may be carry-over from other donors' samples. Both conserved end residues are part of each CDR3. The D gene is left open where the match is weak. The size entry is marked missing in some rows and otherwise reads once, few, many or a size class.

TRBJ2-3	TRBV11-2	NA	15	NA	CASSLGGVNTDTQYF
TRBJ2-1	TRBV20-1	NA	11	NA	CSARSYNEQFF
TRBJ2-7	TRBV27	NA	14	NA	CASSLPDRAYEQYF
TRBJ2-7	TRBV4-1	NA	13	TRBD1	CASSQPQGARQYF
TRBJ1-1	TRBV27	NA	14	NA	CASSSPTANTEAFF
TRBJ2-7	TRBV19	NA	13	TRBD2	CATLSGSSYEQYF
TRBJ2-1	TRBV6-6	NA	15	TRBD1	CASSTGTGLIDEQFF
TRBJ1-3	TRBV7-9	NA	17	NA	CASSLAVRMSSGNTIYF
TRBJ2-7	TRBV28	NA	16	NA	CASSLGQGLSGYEQYF
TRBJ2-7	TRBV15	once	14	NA	CATSTTLESYEQYF
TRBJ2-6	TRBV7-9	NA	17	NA	CASSDRDGSSGANVLTF
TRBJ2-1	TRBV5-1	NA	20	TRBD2	CASSLWGTSGTPSSYNEQFF
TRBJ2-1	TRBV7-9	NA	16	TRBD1	CASSLVDRGAYNEQFF
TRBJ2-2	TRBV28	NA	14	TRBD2	CAGGTSGGTGELFF
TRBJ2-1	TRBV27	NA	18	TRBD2	CASSFNDGTSGRYNEQFF
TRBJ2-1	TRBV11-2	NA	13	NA	CASSLGGYNEQFF
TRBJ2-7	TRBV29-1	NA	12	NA	CSVVTELYEQYF
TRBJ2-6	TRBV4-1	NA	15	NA	CASSMVGVGANVLTF
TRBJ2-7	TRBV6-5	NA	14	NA	CASSYDAEHYEQYF
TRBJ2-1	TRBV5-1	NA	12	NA	CASSWEWNEQFF
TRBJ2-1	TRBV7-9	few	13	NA	CASSQDSYNEQFF
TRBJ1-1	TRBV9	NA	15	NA	CASSVEAAGNTEAFF
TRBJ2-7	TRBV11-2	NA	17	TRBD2	CASSSNAGTSGIYEQYF
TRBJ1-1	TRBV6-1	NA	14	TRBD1	CASSDWGQYTEAFF
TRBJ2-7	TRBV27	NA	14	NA	CASSLSLPTYEQYF
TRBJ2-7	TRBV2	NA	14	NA	CASIHPGGGYEQYF
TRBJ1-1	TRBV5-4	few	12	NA	CASSRLETEAFF
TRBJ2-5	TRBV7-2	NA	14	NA	CASSWLVSRETQYF
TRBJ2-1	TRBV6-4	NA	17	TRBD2	CASSDLPSGTDYNEQFF
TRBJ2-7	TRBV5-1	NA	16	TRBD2	CASSLARVSGSYEQYF
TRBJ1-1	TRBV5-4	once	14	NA	CASSRLGENTEAFF
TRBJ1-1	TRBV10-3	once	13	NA	CAISESGREEAFF
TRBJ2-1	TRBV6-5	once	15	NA	CASSYSLGSYNEQFF
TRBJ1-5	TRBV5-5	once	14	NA	CASSLGVLNQPQHF
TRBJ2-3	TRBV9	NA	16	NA	CASSPGLAGSTDTQYF
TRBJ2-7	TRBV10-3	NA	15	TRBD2	CAISDLPSGAYEQYF
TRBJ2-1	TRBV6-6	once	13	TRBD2	CASSSLAVDEQFF
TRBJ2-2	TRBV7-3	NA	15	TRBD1	CASRYGTANTGELFF
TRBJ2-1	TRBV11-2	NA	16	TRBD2	CASSSPYGRSYNEQFF
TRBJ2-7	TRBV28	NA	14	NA	CATLGKTVIYEQYF
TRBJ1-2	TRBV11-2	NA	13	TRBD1	CASSSMGQWGYTF
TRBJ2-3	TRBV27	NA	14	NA	CASSSGLRTDTQYF
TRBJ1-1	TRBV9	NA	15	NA	CASSPGRSRSTEAFF
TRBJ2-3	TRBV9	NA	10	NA	CASRADTQYF
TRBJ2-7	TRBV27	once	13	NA	CASSPRIDYEQYF
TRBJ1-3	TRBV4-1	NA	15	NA	CASSQTTRLGNTIYF